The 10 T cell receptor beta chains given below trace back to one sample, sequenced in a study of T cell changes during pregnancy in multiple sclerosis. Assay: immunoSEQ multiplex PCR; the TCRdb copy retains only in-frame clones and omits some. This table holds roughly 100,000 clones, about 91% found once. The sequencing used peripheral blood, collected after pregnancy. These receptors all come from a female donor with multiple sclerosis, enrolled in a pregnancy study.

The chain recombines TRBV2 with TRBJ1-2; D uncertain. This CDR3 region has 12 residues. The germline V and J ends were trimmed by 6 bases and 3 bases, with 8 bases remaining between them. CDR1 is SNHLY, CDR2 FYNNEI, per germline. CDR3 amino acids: CASREAYYGYTF. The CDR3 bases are TGTGCCAGCAGGGAGGCCTACTATGGCTACACCTTC.

The CDR3 coding sequence is TGTGCCAGCAGTTACGAGGTAGCGGGGGCGCGGAATACGCAGTATTTT. Translation: CASSYEVAGARNTQYF. This chain joins TRBV6-5 and TRBJ2-3; 9 bases line up with TRBD2. The junction had 10 bases not matched to a gene; V was cut back by 2 bases and J by 7 bases. The CDR3 has 16 residues. Germline lookup yields CDR1 MNHEY and CDR2 SVGAGI.

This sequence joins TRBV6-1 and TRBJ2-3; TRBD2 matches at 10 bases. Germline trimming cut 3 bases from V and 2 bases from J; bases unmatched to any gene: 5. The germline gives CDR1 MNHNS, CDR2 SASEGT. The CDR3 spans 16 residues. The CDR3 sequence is CASSDLSGGTTDTQYF. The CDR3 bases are TGTGCCAGCAGTGACCTTAGCGGGGGGACCACAGATACGCAGTATTTT.

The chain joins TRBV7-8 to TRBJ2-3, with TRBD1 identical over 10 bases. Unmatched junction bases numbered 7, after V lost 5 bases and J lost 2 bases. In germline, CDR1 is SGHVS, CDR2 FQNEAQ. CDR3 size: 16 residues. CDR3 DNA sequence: TGTGCCAGCAGCCCAGGACAGGGGGGGGTCACAGATACGCAGTATTTT. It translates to CASSPGQGGVTDTQYF.

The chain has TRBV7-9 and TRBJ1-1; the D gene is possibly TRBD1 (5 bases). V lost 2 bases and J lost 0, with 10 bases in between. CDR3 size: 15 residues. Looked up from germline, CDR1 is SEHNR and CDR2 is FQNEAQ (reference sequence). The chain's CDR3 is CASSLSPGMNTEAFF. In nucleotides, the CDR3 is TGTGCCAGCAGCTTATCCCCAGGGATGAACACTGAAGCTTTCTTT.

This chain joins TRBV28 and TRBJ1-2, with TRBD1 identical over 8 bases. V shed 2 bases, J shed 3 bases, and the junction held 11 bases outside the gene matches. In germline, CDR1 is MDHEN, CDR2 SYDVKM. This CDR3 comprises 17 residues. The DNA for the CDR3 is TGTGCCAGCAGTTTACCCTATCTCGGGACAGGAGACTATGGCTACACCTTC. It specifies CASSLPYLGTGDYGYTF.

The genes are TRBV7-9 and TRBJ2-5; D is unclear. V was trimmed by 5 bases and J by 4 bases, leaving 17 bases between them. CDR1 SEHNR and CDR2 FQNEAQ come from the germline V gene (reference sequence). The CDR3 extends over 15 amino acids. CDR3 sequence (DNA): TGTGCCAGCAGCCGACCCGGATCCGGCGGAGAGACCCAGTACTTC. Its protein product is CASSRPGSGGETQYF.

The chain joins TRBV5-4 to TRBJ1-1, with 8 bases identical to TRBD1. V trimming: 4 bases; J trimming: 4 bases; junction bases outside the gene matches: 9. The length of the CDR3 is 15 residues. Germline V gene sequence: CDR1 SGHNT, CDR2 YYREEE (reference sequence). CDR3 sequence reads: CASSPRQGRPTEAFF. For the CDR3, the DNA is TGTGCCAGCAGCCCTAGACAGGGGAGGCCCACTGAAGCTTTCTTT.

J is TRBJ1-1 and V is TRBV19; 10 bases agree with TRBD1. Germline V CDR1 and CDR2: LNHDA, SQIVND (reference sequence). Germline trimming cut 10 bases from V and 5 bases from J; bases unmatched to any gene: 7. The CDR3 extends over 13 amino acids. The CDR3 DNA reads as TGTGCCATCTCGGGACAGGGGAGGACTGAAGCTTTCTTT. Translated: CAISGQGRTEAFF.

CDR3: CASSPPGGRDEQYF. CDR3 DNA: TGTGCCAGCTCACCCCCGGGAGGTCGGGACGAGCAGTACTTC. This chain connects TRBV18 to TRBJ2-7; TRBD2 matches 7 bases. CDR1 KGHSH and CDR2 LQKENI come from the germline V gene. With 3 bases clipped from V and 5 bases from J, the junction kept 7 bases outside the gene matches. The CDR3 is 14 amino acids.